This TCR beta chain was obtained from a study of T-cell memory formation after mild COVID-19. The study's findings and limits: Clonal second-wave expansions that peaked on day 37 had unconfirmed SARS-CoV-2 specificity. Among CD4+ contracting clones, most were CM and EM, and CD8+ ones EMRA. Pre-infection memory carried some responding clones, suggesting that cross-reactive memory joined.

Details on this clonotype: The antigen remains undetermined.

From the 5' RACE reads, TCRdb called clonotypes with MiXCR, one entry per CDR3 protein. The table includes more than 75,000 distinct CDR3 sequences, around 25% detected once. Germline CDR1 and CDR2: LGHNA and YNFKEQ. CDR3 length equals 12 residues. V dropped 4 bases and J dropped 10 bases, with 11 bases sitting between them. What was sequenced was PBMCs or a T cell subset sorted from them (not recorded which). The rearrangement links TRBV4-2 to TRBJ2-1; D is possibly TRBD2 (5 bases). This sequence was found in a man aged 18-30 years who had mild COVID-19 (a few samples of this study predate the infection). Cell type and time point are not known. The CDR3 is CASSPGGEEQFF. The CDR3 nucleotides read TGTGCCAGCAGCCCCGGTGGGGAGGAGCAGTTCTTC.